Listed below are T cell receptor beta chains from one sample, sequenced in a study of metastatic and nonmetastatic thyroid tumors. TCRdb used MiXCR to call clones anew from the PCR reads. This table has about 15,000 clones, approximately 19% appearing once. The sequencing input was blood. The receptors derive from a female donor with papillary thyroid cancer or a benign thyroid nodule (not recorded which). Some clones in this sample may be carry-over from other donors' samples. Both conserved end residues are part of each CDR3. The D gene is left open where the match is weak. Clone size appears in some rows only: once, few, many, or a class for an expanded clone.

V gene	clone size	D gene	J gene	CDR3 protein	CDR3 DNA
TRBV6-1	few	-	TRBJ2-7	CASSALYEQYF	TGTGCCAGCAGTGCCTTGTACGAGCAGTACTTC
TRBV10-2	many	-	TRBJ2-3	CASSYAGAADTQYF	TGCGCCAGCAGTTACGCGGGCGCGGCAGATACGCAGTATTTT
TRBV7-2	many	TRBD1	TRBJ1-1	CASSFSTGEAFF	TGTGCCAGCAGCTTTTCGACAGGGGAAGCTTTCTTT
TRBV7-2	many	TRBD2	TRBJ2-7	CASSQAFLAGEKYEQYF	TGTGCCAGCAGCCAAGCGTTCCTAGCGGGAGAAAAATACGAGCAGTACTTC
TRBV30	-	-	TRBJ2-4	CACVPYNEQYF	TGTGCATGTGTTCCGTACAATGAGCAGTACTTC
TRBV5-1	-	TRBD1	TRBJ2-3	CASSPTGSRADTQYF	TGCGCCAGCAGCCCGACAGGGAGTAGGGCAGATACGCAGTATTTT
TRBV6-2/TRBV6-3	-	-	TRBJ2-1	CASSLRGSYNEQFF	TGTGCCAGCAGTCTGCGGGGCTCCTACAATGAGCAGTTCTTC
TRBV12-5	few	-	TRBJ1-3	CASGFESRSGNTIYF	TGTGCTAGTGGTTTTGAGTCCCGCTCTGGAAACACCATATATTTT
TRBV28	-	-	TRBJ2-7	CASSSRRAPLKQYF	TGTGCCAGCAGTTCCAGGCGGGCCCCTCTCAAGCAGTACTTC
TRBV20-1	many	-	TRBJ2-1	CSARELGGQPNEQFF	TGCAGTGCTAGAGAGCTTGGCGGGCAGCCCAATGAGCAGTTCTTC
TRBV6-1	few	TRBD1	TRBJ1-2	CASRPTGTNYGYTF	TGTGCCAGCAGGCCGACAGGGACCAACTATGGCTACACCTTC
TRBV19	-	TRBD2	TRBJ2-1	CASRPLKGLAGIYNEQFF	TGTGCCAGTAGACCGCTCAAGGGACTAGCTGGGATATACAATGAGCAATTCTTC
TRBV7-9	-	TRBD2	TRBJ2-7	CASSSPRRESYEQYF	TGTGCCAGCAGCTCGCCTAGGCGGGAGTCCTACGAGCAGTACTTC
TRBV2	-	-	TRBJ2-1	CASRQGFDNEQFF	TGTGCCAGCAGGCAGGGGTTTGACAATGAGCAGTTCTTC
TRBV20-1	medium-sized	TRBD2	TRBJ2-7	CSARDLGGRSEQYF	TGCAGTGCTAGAGATCTTGGCGGGAGGTCCGAGCAGTACTTC
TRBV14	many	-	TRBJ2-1	CASSQEADYYNEQFF	TGTGCCAGCAGCCAAGAGGCAGATTACTACAATGAGCAGTTCTTC
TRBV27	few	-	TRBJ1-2	CASSSRGLSNYGYTF	TGTGCCAGCAGTTCAAGGGGCCTGTCTAACTATGGCTACACCTTC
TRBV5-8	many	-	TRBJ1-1	CASSLDRNTEAFF	TGTGCCAGCAGCTTGGACCGGAACACTGAAGCTTTCTTT
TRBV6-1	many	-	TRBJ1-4	CASSRANEKLFF	TGTGCCAGCAGCAGGGCGAATGAAAAACTGTTTTTT
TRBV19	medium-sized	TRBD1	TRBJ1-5	CATSGTGNQPQHF	TGTGCCACCTCCGGGACAGGGAATCAGCCCCAGCATTTT
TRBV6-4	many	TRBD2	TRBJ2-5	CASRACAGGLETQYF	TGTGCCAGCAGGGCATGCGCGGGAGGCTTGGAGACCCAGTACTTC
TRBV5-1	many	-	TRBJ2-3	CASSLQGSSTDTQYF	TGCGCCAGCAGCTTACAGGGCTCTAGCACAGATACGCAGTATTTT
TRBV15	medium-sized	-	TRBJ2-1	CATSRDWGPGNEQFF	TGTGCCACCAGCAGAGACTGGGGACCAGGCAATGAGCAGTTCTTC
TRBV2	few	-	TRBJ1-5	CASSPAKDQPQHF	TGTGCCAGCTCCCCCGCGAAGGATCAGCCCCAGCATTTT
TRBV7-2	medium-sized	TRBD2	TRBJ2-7	CASRASGAYEQYF	TGTGCCAGCAGGGCTAGCGGGGCCTACGAGCAGTACTTC
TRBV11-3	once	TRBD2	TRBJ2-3	CASRFRRGRTDTQYF	TGTGCCAGCAGGTTTAGGCGGGGGAGAACAGATACGCAGTATTTT
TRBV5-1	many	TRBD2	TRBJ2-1	CASSSVTTSGASREQFF	TGCGCCAGCAGCTCCGTTACGACTAGCGGGGCCTCTCGTGAGCAGTTCTTC
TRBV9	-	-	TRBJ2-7	CASSVGGVTEQYF	TGTGCCAGCAGCGTAGGAGGTGTAACGGAGCAGTACTTC
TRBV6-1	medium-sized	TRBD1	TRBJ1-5	CASSKGEGANQPQHF	TGTGCCAGCAGCAAGGGAGAGGGGGCCAATCAGCCCCAGCATTTT
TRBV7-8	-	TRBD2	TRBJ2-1	CASRPGLAGEYEQFF	TGTGCCAGCAGGCCGGGACTAGCGGGAGAGTATGAGCAGTTCTTC
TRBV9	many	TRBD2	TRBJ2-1	CASSVDTGLGNNEQFF	TGTGCCAGCAGCGTGGACACGGGACTAGGGAACAATGAGCAGTTCTTC
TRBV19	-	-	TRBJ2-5	CASSGGGTETQYF	TGTGCCAGTAGTGGGGGGGGCACGGAGACCCAGTACTTC
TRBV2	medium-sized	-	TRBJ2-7	CASSAQYEQYF	TGTGCCAGCAGCGCGCAATACGAGCAGTACTTC
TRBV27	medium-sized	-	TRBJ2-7	CASSSYSGQTYEQYF	TGTGCCAGCAGTTCATATTCCGGACAAACCTACGAGCAGTACTTC
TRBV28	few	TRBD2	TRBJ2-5	CASEGSAGGGTQYF	TGTGCCAGCGAAGGGTCCGCGGGGGGAGGGACCCAGTACTTC
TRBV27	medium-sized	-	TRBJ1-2	CASSFSLNYGYTF	TGTGCCAGCAGTTTCAGCCTGAACTATGGCTACACCTTC
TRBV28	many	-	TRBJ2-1	CASSLALSDPQQFF	TGTGCCAGCAGTTTAGCGCTCTCGGACCCACAGCAGTTCTTC
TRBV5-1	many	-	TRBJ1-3	CASSLEDGNTIYF	TGCGCCAGCAGCTTGGAGGATGGAAACACCATATATTTT
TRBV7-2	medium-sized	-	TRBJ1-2	CASSLSGAYGYTF	TGTGCCAGCAGCTTATCAGGGGCCTATGGCTACACCTTC
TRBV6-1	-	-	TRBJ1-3	CASIDSPGAGNTIYF	TGTGCCAGCATTGACAGCCCGGGGGCTGGAAACACCATATATTTT
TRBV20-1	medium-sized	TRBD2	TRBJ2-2	CSASSDREEVGELFF	TGCAGTGCTAGTTCCGACCGGGAGGAGGTCGGGGAGCTGTTTTTT
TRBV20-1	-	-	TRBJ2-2	CSARTLRGGGQEHRGAVF	TGCAGTGCTAGGACCTTAAGAGGAGGGGGGCAGGAACACCGGGGAGCTGTTTTT
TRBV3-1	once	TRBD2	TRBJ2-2	CASSYVLAATGDLFF	TGTGCCAGCAGTTACGTACTAGCGGCAACCGGGGACCTGTTTTTT
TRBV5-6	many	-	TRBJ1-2	CASSSQAAYGYTF	TGTGCCAGCAGCTCGCAGGCGGCCTATGGCTACACCTTC
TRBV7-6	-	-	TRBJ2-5	CASSLAGPFQETQYF	TGTGCCAGCAGCTTAGCAGGTCCTTTCCAAGAGACCCAGTACTTC
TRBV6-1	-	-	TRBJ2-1	CASTLSRGSYNEQFF	TGTGCCAGCACCCTAAGTCGGGGATCCTACAATGAGCAGTTCTTC
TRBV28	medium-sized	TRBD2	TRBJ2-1	CASSPLADLYNEQFF	TGTGCCAGCAGCCCCCTAGCGGACCTGTACAATGAGCAGTTCTTC
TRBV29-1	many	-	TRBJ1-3	CSGGEPGDSGNTIYF	TGCAGCGGGGGAGAACCAGGGGATTCTGGAAACACCATATATTTT
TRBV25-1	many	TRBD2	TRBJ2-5	CASSGGLGLNF	TGTGCCAGCAGCGGAGGACTAGGCTTGAACTTC
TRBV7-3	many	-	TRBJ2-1	CASSPIRSGLNNEQFF	TGTGCCAGCAGTCCTATTAGAAGCGGGCTAAACAATGAGCAGTTCTTC
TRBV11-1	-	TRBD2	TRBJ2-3	CASSLGTSRSTDTQYF	TGTGCCAGCAGCCTCGGGACTAGCCGAAGCACAGATACGCAGTATTTT
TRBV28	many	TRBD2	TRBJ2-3	CASSLFTGGGVDTQYF	TGTGCCAGCAGTTTATTTACTGGCGGGGGGGTAGATACGCAGTATTTT
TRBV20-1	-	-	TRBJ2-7	CSVPNAGGDYEQYF	TGCAGTGTTCCCAATGCAGGGGGGGACTACGAGCAGTACTTC
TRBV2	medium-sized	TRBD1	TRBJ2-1	CASNVDRGLYNEQFF	TGTGCCAGCAATGTAGACAGGGGGCTCTACAATGAGCAGTTCTTC